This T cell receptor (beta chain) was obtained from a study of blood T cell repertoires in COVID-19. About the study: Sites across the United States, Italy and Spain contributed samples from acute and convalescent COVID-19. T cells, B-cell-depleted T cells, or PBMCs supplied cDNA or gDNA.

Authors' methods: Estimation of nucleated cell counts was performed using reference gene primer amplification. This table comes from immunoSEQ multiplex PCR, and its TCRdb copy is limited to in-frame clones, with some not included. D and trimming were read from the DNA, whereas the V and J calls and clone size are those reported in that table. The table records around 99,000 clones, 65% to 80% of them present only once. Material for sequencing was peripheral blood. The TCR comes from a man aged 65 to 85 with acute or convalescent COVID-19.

The DNA for the CDR3 is TGTGCCAGCACCTTACTCCCCTTGGGGGGGCAGACTGAAGCTTTCTTT. It specifies CASTLLPLGGQTEAFF. The chain carries TRBV6-6 and TRBJ1-1; tentatively, D is TRBD1 (6 bases). V lost 7 bases and J lost 5, with 23 bases in between. From germline, CDR1 is MNHNY and CDR2 SVGAGI (reference sequence). CDR3 length equals 16 residues.